This TCR beta chain was captured by sequencing in a study of blood T cell repertoires in COVID-19. The table came from immunoSEQ multiplex PCR; TCRdb's copy has only in-frame clones and leaves some out. The sample contains tens of thousands of clones, 85% to 90% of which appear only once. V lost 1 base to trimming and J lost 6 bases, with 16 bases between them. Per germline, CDR1 SEHNR and CDR2 FQNEAQ (reference sequence). The CDR3 has 15 residues. Sequenced material: peripheral blood. This receptor was obtained from a man between 65 and 85 years old with acute or convalescent COVID-19. The chain employs TRBV7-9 and TRBJ2-7; D unclear. The CDR3 sequence is CASSLGSGSVLEQYF. Written as DNA, the CDR3 is TGTGCCAGCAGCTTAGGGTCGGGTTCCGTCCTCGAGCAGTACTTC.